The source of this T cell receptor beta chain is a study of blood T cell repertoires in COVID-19. Assay: immunoSEQ multiplex PCR; the TCRdb copy retains only in-frame clones and omits some. Of 85,000 to 130,000 clones in the sample, 70% to 75% are singletons; the top ten hold approximately 0.9%. The sample comprised peripheral blood. This sequence originates from a human donor with acute or convalescent COVID-19. The donor label of this sample is uncertain.

The CDR3: CASSQDPILAGGGFQFF. The CDR3 DNA follows: TGTGCCAGCAGCCAAGATCCAATACTAGCGGGGGGCGGGTTCCAGTTCTTC. The chain uses TRBV4-2 and TRBJ2-1; 12 bases match TRBD2. Germline assignment: CDR1 LGHNA and CDR2 YNFKEQ. The CDR3 totals 17 residues. The V and J ends lost 0 bases and 13 bases, in that order; junction bases with no gene match: 13.